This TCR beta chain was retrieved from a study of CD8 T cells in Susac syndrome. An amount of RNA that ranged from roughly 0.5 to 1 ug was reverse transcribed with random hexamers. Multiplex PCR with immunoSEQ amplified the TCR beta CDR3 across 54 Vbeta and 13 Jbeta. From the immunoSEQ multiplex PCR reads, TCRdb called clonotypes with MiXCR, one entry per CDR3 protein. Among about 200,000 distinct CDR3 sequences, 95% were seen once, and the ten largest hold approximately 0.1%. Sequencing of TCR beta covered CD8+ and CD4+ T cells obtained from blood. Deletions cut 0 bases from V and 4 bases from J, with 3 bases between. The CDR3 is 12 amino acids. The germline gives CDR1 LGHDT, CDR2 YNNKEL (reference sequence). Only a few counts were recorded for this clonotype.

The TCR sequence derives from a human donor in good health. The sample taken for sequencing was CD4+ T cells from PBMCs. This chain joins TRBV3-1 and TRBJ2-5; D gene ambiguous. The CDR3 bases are TGTGCCAGCAGCCAAGATTCAGAGACCCAGTACTTC. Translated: CASSQDSETQYF.